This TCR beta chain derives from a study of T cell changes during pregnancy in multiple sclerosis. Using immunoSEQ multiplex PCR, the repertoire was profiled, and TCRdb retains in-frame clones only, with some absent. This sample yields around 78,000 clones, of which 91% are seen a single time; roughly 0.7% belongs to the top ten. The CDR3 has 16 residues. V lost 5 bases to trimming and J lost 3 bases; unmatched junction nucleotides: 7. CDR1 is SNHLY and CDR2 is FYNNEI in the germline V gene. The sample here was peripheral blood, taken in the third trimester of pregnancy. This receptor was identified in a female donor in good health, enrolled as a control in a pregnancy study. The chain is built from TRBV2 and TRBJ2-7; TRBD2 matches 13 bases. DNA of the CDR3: TGTGCCAGCAGTAAATGGACTAGCGGGAGCGACTACGAGCAGTACTTC. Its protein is CASSKWTSGSDYEQYF.